This T cell receptor beta chain was sequenced for a study of blood T cell repertoires in COVID-19. About the research overall: Samples representing acute and convalescent COVID-19 were sourced from the United States, Italy and Spain. In each case, the material was cDNA or gDNA derived from T cells, B-cell-depleted T cells, or PBMCs.

Authors' data handling: Amplification from reference gene primers served as the basis for estimated nucleated cell counts. Assay: immunoSEQ multiplex PCR; the TCRdb copy retains only in-frame clones and omits some. For V, J and clone size, that table is used; D and trimming come from the DNA. The sample lists over 450,000 clones; roughly nine tenths were seen once. As for this clone: Mismatch with germline at one junction end may stem from a read error.

The Seattle patients joined while their infection was active and were tracked longitudinally afterward. Sequenced: peripheral blood. The sequence was collected from a man between 18 and 35 years old with COVID-19, enrolled during active disease.

The CDR3 DNA reads as TGTGCCAGCAGTCAAAGGACACCTAACTTC. Protein sequence: CASSQRTPNF. V and J are TRBV6-5 and TRBJ2-7; a weak D match, TRBD1 (5 bases). The CDR3 has 10 amino acids. In germline, CDR1 is MNHEY, CDR2 SVGAGI.